In its sample, the clone carrying this TCR beta chain was seen once. The repertoire was sequenced with immunoSEQ multiplex PCR; TCRdb's copy has only in-frame clones and lacks some. This table has 70,000 to 95,000 clones, around nine tenths appearing once. The record originates from a study of identifying expanded T cells in peripheral blood. Between the trimmed V and J ends, which lost 6 bases and 5 bases, there was a span of 20 bases. CDR1 is SGDLS, CDR2 YYNGEE, per germline. The CDR3 has 15 amino acids. The specimen was blood. This TCR was recovered from a person aged 18 to 70 in good health. The rearrangement joins TRBV9 to TRBJ1-1, with D perhaps matching TRBD1 (5 bases). The CDR3 loop reads CASTSEGARGTEAFF. The CDR3 nucleotides are TGTGCCAGCACCTCCGAGGGAGCCCGGGGGACTGAAGCTTTCTTT. The full variable domain, completed using reference TRBV9 and TRBJ1-1, is DSGVTQTPKHLITATGQRVTLRCSPRSGDLSVYWYQQSLDQGLQFLIQYYNGEERAKGNILERFSAQQFPDLHSELNLSSLELGDSALYFCASTSEGARGTEAFFGQGTRLTVV.